The rows below give T cell receptor beta chains drawn from one sample of a study of brain T cells in children with intractable seizures. Libraries were prepared by immunoSEQ multiplex PCR; TCRdb keeps only in-frame clonotypes and omits some of them. The data hold tens of thousands of clones, with approximately 94% observed a single time. Material: peripheral blood, obtained at surgery. The receptor set was obtained from a boy younger than 18 with focal cortical dysplasia and intractable seizures. CDR3s include the opening cysteine and the closing phenylalanine or tryptophan. The D gene is left open where the match is weak. Rows may omit the clone size; those that give it use once, few, many or a size class.

cdr3_nt,cdr3_aa,v_call,j_call,clone_size,d_call
TGTGCCAGCAGTGATTGGCCATTGTACCAAGAGACCCAGTACTTC,CASSDWPLYQETQYF,TRBV6-1,TRBJ2-5,.,.
TGTGCCAGCAGTCCAGGGAACAGGGCCATAGCTAACTATGGCTACACCTTC,CASSPGNRAIANYGYTF,TRBV28,TRBJ1-2,.,.
TGCGCCAGCAGCTTGGGCAGGAACACTGAAGCTTTCTTT,CASSLGRNTEAFF,TRBV5-1,TRBJ1-1,.,.
TGTGCCAGCAGCTTGTGGGCAGGGACGAACGGCTACACCTTC,CASSLWAGTNGYTF,TRBV5-4,TRBJ1-2,.,.
TGTGCCATCAGTGAGTCCGGGACCTACACTGAAGCTTTCTTT,CAISESGTYTEAFF,TRBV10-3,TRBJ1-1,.,.
TGCGCCAGCAGCCCGGACAGGGGTTATACTGAAGCTTTCTTT,CASSPDRGYTEAFF,TRBV5-1,TRBJ1-1,.,TRBD1
TGTGCCAGCAGCTCAACGCCCGTCTCTGGAAACACCATATATTTT,CASSSTPVSGNTIYF,TRBV9,TRBJ1-3,once,.
TGTGCCAGCGGTCGGAGGGCTGAAGCTTTCTTT,CASGRRAEAFF,TRBV2,TRBJ1-1,.,.
TGTGCCAGCAGTGAATACCCCCCAGGCGAAAAACTGTTTTTT,CASSEYPPGEKLFF,TRBV25-1,TRBJ1-4,.,.
TGCGCCAGCAGCCCTGGACAGGGTGGCACTGAAGCTTTCTTT,CASSPGQGGTEAFF,TRBV4-1,TRBJ1-1,.,TRBD1
TGTGCCAGCAGCTTAGGCCAGGGAACCCCCAATGAGCAGTTCTTC,CASSLGQGTPNEQFF,TRBV13,TRBJ2-1,.,.
TGTGCCAGCAGCAGAGGGGGTTACTATGGCTACACCTTC,CASSRGGYYGYTF,TRBV6-5,TRBJ1-2,.,.
TGTGCCACCAGCAGAGAACGTAGGGGGGCCAGAGATACGCAGTATTTT,CATSRERRGARDTQYF,TRBV15,TRBJ2-3,.,.
TGTGCCAGCTCACCCCGACAGGGAGAAGAAAAACTGTTTTTT,CASSPRQGEEKLFF,TRBV18,TRBJ1-4,.,TRBD1
TGTGCCAGCAGCCAAGGCGTAGGGTTGTCGGAGACCCAGTACTTC,CASSQGVGLSETQYF,TRBV4-2,TRBJ2-5,once,.
TGTGCCAGCAGTGCCCGCGAGGGGAAGGACTATGGCTACACCTTC,CASSAREGKDYGYTF,TRBV27,TRBJ1-2,.,.
TGTGCCAGCAGGCAGGGGGCCAGAGGGGACTATGGCTACACCTTC,CASRQGARGDYGYTF,TRBV27,TRBJ1-2,once,TRBD1
TGTGCCAGCAGATTTGCTACTAGCGGTTTACCAGAAGGGGACACCGGGGAGCTGTTTTTT,CASRFATSGLPEGDTGELFF,TRBV7-6,TRBJ2-2,.,TRBD2
TGTGCCAGCAGTTCGTGGGGACAAGAGACCCAGTACTTC,CASSSWGQETQYF,TRBV6-5,TRBJ2-5,.,.
TGTGCCAGTAGTATAAGGCGGGAGTGGGCAGATACGCAGTATTTT,CASSIRREWADTQYF,TRBV19,TRBJ2-3,.,TRBD2
TGCGCCAGCTGGGATGGGGGGCAGGGCTACACCTTC,CASWDGGQGYTF,TRBV5-1,TRBJ1-2,.,.
TGTGCCAGCAGTTTAAGCCCAGGGGATTATAATGGCTACACCTTC,CASSLSPGDYNGYTF,TRBV28,TRBJ1-2,.,.
TGTGCCAGCAGCCCAACAGGACCGGACTACACCTTC,CASSPTGPDYTF,TRBV7-2,TRBJ1-2,.,.
TGTGCCGGTCTAGCGGTGAACACCGGGGAGCTGTTTTTT,CAGLAVNTGELFF,TRBV6-5,TRBJ2-2,.,TRBD2
TGCGCCAGCAGCTTGCGGTGGGGATCCATGAACACTGAAGCTTTCTTT,CASSLRWGSMNTEAFF,TRBV5-1,TRBJ1-1,few,.
TGTGCCACCAGTGATTCCTTTGGACAGGGCTACAATGAGCAGTTCTTC,CATSDSFGQGYNEQFF,TRBV24-1,TRBJ2-1,.,TRBD1
TGCGCCAGCAGCTTGACCTGGGGAGACGGCTACACCTTC,CASSLTWGDGYTF,TRBV5-1,TRBJ1-2,.,.
TGTGCCAGCAGAGGGGGGACAGGATCGCGTAATCAGCCCCAGCATTTT,CASRGGTGSRNQPQHF,TRBV2,TRBJ1-5,.,TRBD1
TGTGCCAGCACGCTCAGGGGTGTGAACACTGAAGCTTTCTTT,CASTLRGVNTEAFF,TRBV3-1/TRBV3-2,TRBJ1-1,.,.
TGCGCCAGCAGCCAAGTGGGGGCGAAATGGTGGGGCTACACCTTC,CASSQVGAKWWGYTF,TRBV4-1,TRBJ1-2,.,.
TGTGCCAGCAGCTCTGACAGGGCGGGGACCGGGGAGCTGTTTTTT,CASSSDRAGTGELFF,TRBV7-8,TRBJ2-2,.,.
TGCAGCGCGGACAGGGGGCCCTTCGAGCAGTACTTC,CSADRGPFEQYF,TRBV29-1,TRBJ2-7,.,TRBD1
TGCAGTGCTAGTGACGGGGGTTATCGCACAGATACGCAGTATTTT,CSASDGGYRTDTQYF,TRBV20-1,TRBJ2-3,.,.
TGTGCCAGCAGTCCCGGGACTAGCAGCTACAATGAGCAGTTCTTC,CASSPGTSSYNEQFF,TRBV2,TRBJ2-1,once,TRBD2
TGTGCCAGCGGCAGGGCGCTTCAGCCCCAGCATTTT,CASGRALQPQHF,TRBV6-5,TRBJ1-5,once,.
TGTGCCACCAGCAGCCTAGGGGGCTTGGACACTGAAGCTTTCTTT,CATSSLGGLDTEAFF,TRBV15,TRBJ1-1,.,TRBD1
TGTGCCAGCAGCTTCCTTAGCGGGAGTGGGAACAATGAGCAGTTCTTC,CASSFLSGSGNNEQFF,TRBV7-3,TRBJ2-1,.,TRBD2
TGCAGCGTTCGAAAACGTCAAGACACTGAAGCTTTCTTT,CSVRKRQDTEAFF,TRBV29-1,TRBJ1-1,.,.
TGTGCCAGCAGCCCGCCGAACGTGAAGGGGAATGAAAAACTGTTTTTT,CASSPPNVKGNEKLFF,TRBV7-9,TRBJ1-4,.,.
TGCGCCAGCAGCTGGACAGGGGTCGGGAACACTGAAGCTTTCTTT,CASSWTGVGNTEAFF,TRBV5-1,TRBJ1-1,.,TRBD1
TGTGCCTGGAGTGTATGGGGTGTCACAGATACGCAGTATTTT,CAWSVWGVTDTQYF,TRBV30,TRBJ2-3,once,.
TGTGCCAGCAGTCAAGGCTCGAACACCGGGGAGCTGTTTTTT,CASSQGSNTGELFF,TRBV6-4,TRBJ2-2,.,.
TGTGCCAGCAGCCTAAAGGGGCGGAGTAAGGAGACCCAGTACTTC,CASSLKGRSKETQYF,TRBV3-1/TRBV3-2,TRBJ2-5,.,.
TGTGCCAGCAGCTTGTCGGGACAGGGATATGGCTACACCTTC,CASSLSGQGYGYTF,TRBV5-6,TRBJ1-2,.,TRBD1
TGCGCCAGCGCCGACCCGGGACAGGGGGAGACCCAGTACTTC,CASADPGQGETQYF,TRBV5-1,TRBJ2-5,.,TRBD1
TGTGCCATCGGCCCGGGACAGGGGGCGGATGGCTACACCTTC,CAIGPGQGADGYTF,TRBV10-3,TRBJ1-2,.,TRBD1
TGTGCCAGCAGCACCTACAGGGGGCAGGGGGACCAAGCTTTCTTT,CASSTYRGQGDQAFF,TRBV11-2,TRBJ1-1,.,TRBD1
TGTGCCAGCAGGCCAGAAAGCTACAATGAGCAGTTCTTC,CASRPESYNEQFF,TRBV27,TRBJ2-1,.,.
TGTGCCACCAGCAGAGATCGGGGGCCGGGGCAGCCCCAGCATTTT,CATSRDRGPGQPQHF,TRBV15,TRBJ1-5,.,.
TGTGCCACCAGCGACCGACTAGCGGGGCTTGCTTACAATGAGCAGTTCTTC,CATSDRLAGLAYNEQFF,TRBV15,TRBJ2-1,.,TRBD2
TGTGCCAGCAGCCCCACTAGCACAGATACGCAGTATTTT,CASSPTSTDTQYF,TRBV11-2,TRBJ2-3,.,.
TGCGCCAGCAGCTTGGACATTTCTAACTATGGCTACACCTTC,CASSLDISNYGYTF,TRBV5-1,TRBJ1-2,.,.
TGCGCCAGCAGCTCTTCATACTACAATGAGCAGTTCTTC,CASSSSYYNEQFF,TRBV5-1,TRBJ2-1,.,.
TGTGCCAGCAGCCAAGGGCTGGGCCGGGGGAATAATTATTTGAATGAGCAGTTCTTC,CASSQGLGRGNNYLNEQFF,TRBV3-1/TRBV3-2,TRBJ2-1,.,.